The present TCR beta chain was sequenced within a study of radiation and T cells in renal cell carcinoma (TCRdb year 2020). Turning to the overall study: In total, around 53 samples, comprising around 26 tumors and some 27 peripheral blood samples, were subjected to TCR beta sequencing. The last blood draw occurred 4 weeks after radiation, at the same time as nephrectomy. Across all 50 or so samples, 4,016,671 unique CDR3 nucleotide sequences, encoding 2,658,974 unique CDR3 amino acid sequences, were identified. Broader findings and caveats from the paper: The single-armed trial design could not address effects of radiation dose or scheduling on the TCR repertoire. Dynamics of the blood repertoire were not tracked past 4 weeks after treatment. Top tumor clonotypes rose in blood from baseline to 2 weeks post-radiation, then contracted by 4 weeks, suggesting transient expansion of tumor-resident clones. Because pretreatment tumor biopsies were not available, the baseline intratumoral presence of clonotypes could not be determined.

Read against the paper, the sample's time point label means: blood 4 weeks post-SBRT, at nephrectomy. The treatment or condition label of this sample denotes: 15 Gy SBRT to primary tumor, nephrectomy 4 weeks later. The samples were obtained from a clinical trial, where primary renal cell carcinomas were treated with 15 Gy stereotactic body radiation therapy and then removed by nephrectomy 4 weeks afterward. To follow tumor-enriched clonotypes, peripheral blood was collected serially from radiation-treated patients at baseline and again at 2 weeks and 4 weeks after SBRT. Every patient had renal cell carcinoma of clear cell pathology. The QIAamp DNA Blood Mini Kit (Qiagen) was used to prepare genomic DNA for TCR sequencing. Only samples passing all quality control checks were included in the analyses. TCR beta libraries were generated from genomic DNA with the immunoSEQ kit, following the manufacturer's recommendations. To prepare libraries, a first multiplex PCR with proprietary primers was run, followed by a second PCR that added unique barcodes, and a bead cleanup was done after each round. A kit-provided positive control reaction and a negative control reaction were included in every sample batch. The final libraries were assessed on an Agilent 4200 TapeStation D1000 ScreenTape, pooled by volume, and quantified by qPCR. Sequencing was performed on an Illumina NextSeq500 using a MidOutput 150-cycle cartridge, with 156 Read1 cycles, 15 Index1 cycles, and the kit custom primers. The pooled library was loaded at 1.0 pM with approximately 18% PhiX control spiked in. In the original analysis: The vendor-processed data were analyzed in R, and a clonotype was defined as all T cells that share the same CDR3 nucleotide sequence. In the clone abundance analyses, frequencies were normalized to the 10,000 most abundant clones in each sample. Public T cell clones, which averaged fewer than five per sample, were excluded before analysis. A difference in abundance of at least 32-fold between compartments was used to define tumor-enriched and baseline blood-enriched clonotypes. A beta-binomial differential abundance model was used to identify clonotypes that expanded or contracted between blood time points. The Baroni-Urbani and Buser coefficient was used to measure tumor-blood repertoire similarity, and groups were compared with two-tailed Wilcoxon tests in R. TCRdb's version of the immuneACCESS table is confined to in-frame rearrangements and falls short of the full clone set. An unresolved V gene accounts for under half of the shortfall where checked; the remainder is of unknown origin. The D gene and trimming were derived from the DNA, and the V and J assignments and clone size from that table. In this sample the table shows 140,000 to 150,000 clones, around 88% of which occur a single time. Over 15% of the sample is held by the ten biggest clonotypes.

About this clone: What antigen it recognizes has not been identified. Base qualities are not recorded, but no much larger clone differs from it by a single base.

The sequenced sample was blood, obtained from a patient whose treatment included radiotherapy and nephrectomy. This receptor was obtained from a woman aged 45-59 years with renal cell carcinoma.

The sequence in DNA is TGTGCCAGCAGAGACAGGGTATCGGACGAGCAGTACTTC. Its translation reads: CASRDRVSDEQYF. The sequence joins TRBV28 to TRBJ2-7, and 7 junction bases match TRBD1. Counted from cysteine to phenylalanine, this CDR3 has 13 amino acids. Only CDR3 DNA is held: 39 bases, read in frame from base 1. Clipping removes 6 bases from V and 5 bases from J, with 7 as the unmatched junction base count. Based on the germline V gene, the CDR1 and CDR2 sequences are MDHEN and SYDVKM.